One sample yielded the 2 T cell receptor beta chains listed below, sequenced in a study of PD-1 blockade in classical Hodgkin lymphoma. Each patient experienced a relapse that followed autologous stem cell transplantation, and brentuximab vedotin exposure varied. Sequencing was performed with immunoSEQ multiplex PCR; in TCRdb, only in-frame clones are kept and a portion is missing. The repertoire holds more than 50,000 clones, with 85% to 90% as singletons. This specimen was peripheral blood mononuclear cells (PBMCs), taken at baseline. These receptors were taken from a human donor with classical Hodgkin lymphoma.

This chain uses TRBV5-8 with TRBJ1-2; TRBD1 agrees at 7 bases. Per germline, CDR1 SGHTS and CDR2 YDEGEE. J lost 4 bases, V lost 1 base, and 1 base had no gene match. The CDR3 has 13 amino acids. The CDR3 DNA reads TGTGCCAGCAGCTTGCAGGGGGGCTATGGCTACACCTTC. It translates to CASSLQGGYGYTF.

The chain links TRBV29-1 to TRBJ1-1; tentative D call: TRBD1 (6 bases). V dropped 6 bases and J dropped 3 bases, with 14 bases sitting between them. The CDR3 spans 13 residues. Looked up from germline, CDR1 is SQVTM and CDR2 is ANQGSEA. CDR3 sequence: CSVTGSGDTEAFF. The CDR3 region has the DNA TGCAGCGTAACAGGGTCGGGCGACACTGAAGCTTTCTTT. The full variable domain, in which reference TRBV29-1 and TRBJ1-1 provide the parts outside the CDR3, is SAVISQKPSRDICQRGTSLTIQCQVDSQVTMMFWYRQQPGQSLTLIATANQGSEATYESGFVIDKFPISRPNLTFSTLTVSNMSPEDSSIYLCSVTGSGDTEAFFGQGTRLTVV.